Listed here are 5 T cell receptor beta chains from one sample, sequenced in a study of Ad26.COV2.S vaccination and SARS-CoV-2 variants. Treatment: roughly 18 received Ad26.COV2.S at low or high dose, single or two shots; about 5 received placebo; per-sample allocation not given. At day 63 after the first vaccine or placebo injection, samples were drawn. The method was immunoSEQ multiplex PCR; TCRdb's version includes in-frame clones alone and lacks a portion of them. The table has more than 300,000 clones, 85% to 90% seen once. Sample: peripheral blood, taken in a trial of Ad26.COV2.S vaccine versus placebo. All receptors derive from a person aged 18 to 59 who received the Ad26.COV2.S COVID-19 vaccine or a placebo.

The rearrangement uses TRBV3-1 (or the pseudogene TRBV3-2) and TRBJ2-5; 14 nucleotides agree with TRBD2. The germline V gene has CDR1 LGHDT and CDR2 YNNKEL (reference sequence). V was pared by 0 bases and J by 3 bases, with 6 bases of the junction left unmatched. This CDR3 is built from 18 residues. The CDR3 DNA reads as TGTGCCAGCAGCCAAGATCTGAGACTAGCGGGGGGGAAAGAGACCCAGTACTTC. Translating it yields CASSQDLRLAGGKETQYF.

This clone has a single count. The chain carries TRBV6-6 and TRBJ1-2; 7 nucleotides line up with TRBD1. The germline V gene encodes CDR1 MNHNY and CDR2 SVGAGI (reference sequence). The ends lost 6 bases at V and 4 bases at J; junction bases unmatched: 14. The CDR3 spans 16 residues. The CDR3 nucleotides read TGTGCCAGCAGCCGATCCGGGACAGTGATATTCTATGGCTACACCTTC. Protein product: CASSRSGTVIFYGYTF.

The genes are TRBV7-2 and TRBJ2-2, with D unresolved. The CDR3 totals 14 residues. Germline V gene lookup returns CDR1 SGHTA and CDR2 FQGNSA. V was shortened by 3 bases and J by 4 bases, with 9 bases between the two germline ends. CDR3 residues: CASSLAIRTGELFF. As DNA, the CDR3 is TGTGCCAGCAGCTTGGCTATCCGCACCGGGGAGCTGTTTTTT.

This clone was counted a few times. The chain carries TRBV30 and TRBJ2-2; 9 bases align to TRBD2. With 0 bases clipped from V and 4 bases from J, the junction kept 6 bases outside the gene matches. Germline CDR1 GTSNPN, CDR2 SVGIG (reference sequence). The CDR3 has 16 residues. CDR3 protein: CAWSVKSGGSTGELFF. The CDR3 coding sequence is TGTGCCTGGAGTGTAAAAAGCGGGGGGAGCACCGGGGAGCTGTTTTTT.

The rearrangement uses TRBV6-5 and TRBJ2-3; the D gene is possibly TRBD2 (6 bases). V was clipped by 1 base and J by 1 base, with 9 bases between them. Per the germline V gene, CDR1 is MNHEY and CDR2 is SVGAGI. The CDR3 is made up of 15 amino acids. CDR3 nucleotide sequence: TGTGCCAGCAGTTACTACGGCGGGGGCACAGATACGCAGTATTTT. Its translation is CASSYYGGGTDTQYF.